A selection of T cell receptor beta chains follows, all from one sample in a study of Graves' ophthalmopathy and Graves' hyperthyroidism. A single record per CDR3 protein comes from TCRdb applying MiXCR to the multiplex PCR reads. The sample shows about 390,000 distinct CDR3 sequences, about 17% of them seen only once. Sequencing used peripheral blood. These receptor sequences come from an adult woman with stable Graves' hyperthyroidism. Both conserved end residues are part of each CDR3. Each record gives: D gene, J gene, clone size, CDR3 length, V gene, CDR3 DNA, CDR3 protein. The D gene is left open where the match is weak. Expanded clones get a size class; other rows say once, few or many, or leave the size out.

d_gene: TRBD1
j_gene: TRBJ2-2
abundance: many
len: 15
v_gene: TRBV20-1
CDR3nt: TGCAGTGCTAGAGGTCCGGGACAGGGTACCGGGGAGCTGTTTTTT
CDR3aa: CSARGPGQGTGELFF

d_gene: NA
j_gene: TRBJ1-6
abundance: NA
len: 15
v_gene: TRBV5-1
CDR3nt: TGCGCCAGCAGCTTGGACAGGGACGGCATAACACCCCTCCACTTT
CDR3aa: CASSLDRDGITPLHF

d_gene: NA
j_gene: TRBJ2-5
abundance: few
len: 13
v_gene: TRBV3-1
CDR3nt: TGTGCCAGCAGCCAAGGGCTACAAGAGACCCAGTACTTC
CDR3aa: CASSQGLQETQYF

d_gene: TRBD1
j_gene: TRBJ2-7
abundance: many
len: 14
v_gene: TRBV27
CDR3nt: TGTGCCAGCAGTTTACAGGGGGCGGGCAACGAGCAGTACTTC
CDR3aa: CASSLQGAGNEQYF

d_gene: NA
j_gene: TRBJ1-5
abundance: once
len: 15
v_gene: TRBV12-3/TRBV12-4
CDR3nt: TGTGCCAGCAGTACTACAGACACGTACAATCAGCCCCAGCATTTT
CDR3aa: CASSTTDTYNQPQHF

d_gene: NA
j_gene: TRBJ2-2
abundance: many
len: 13
v_gene: TRBV12-3/TRBV12-4
CDR3nt: TGTGCCAGCAGTTTAGTCGCAACCGGGGAGCTGTTTTTT
CDR3aa: CASSLVATGELFF

d_gene: TRBD2
j_gene: TRBJ2-7
abundance: many
len: 15
v_gene: TRBV6-2/TRBV6-3
CDR3nt: TGTGCCAGCAGTTACTCCGGACTAGCGGGATACGAGCAGTACTTC
CDR3aa: CASSYSGLAGYEQYF

d_gene: NA
j_gene: TRBJ1-2
abundance: NA
len: 12
v_gene: TRBV3-1
CDR3nt: TGTGCCAGCACCACCACTGGCTATGGCTACACCTTC
CDR3aa: CASTTTGYGYTF

d_gene: NA
j_gene: TRBJ2-2
abundance: many
len: 15
v_gene: TRBV10-3
CDR3nt: TGTGCCATCAGTGAGTCGGGACCGGACACCGGGGAGCTGTTTTTT
CDR3aa: CAISESGPDTGELFF

d_gene: NA
j_gene: TRBJ2-7
abundance: NA
len: 11
v_gene: TRBV28
CDR3nt: TGTGCCAGCAAGAGGGGGGTCGAGCAGTACTTC
CDR3aa: CASKRGVEQYF

d_gene: NA
j_gene: TRBJ1-1
abundance: many
len: 15
v_gene: TRBV28
CDR3nt: TGTGCCAGCAGGGGGAGGTCGGGAGTAATAGTGGGAGCTTTCTTT
CDR3aa: CASRGRSGVIVGAFF

d_gene: TRBD1
j_gene: TRBJ1-2
abundance: many
len: 14
v_gene: TRBV7-9
CDR3nt: TGTGCCAGCAGCTCAACAGGGGGCGCAGAGGGCTACACCTTC
CDR3aa: CASSSTGGAEGYTF

d_gene: NA
j_gene: TRBJ2-5
abundance: many
len: 13
v_gene: TRBV19
CDR3nt: TGTGCCAGTAGTAGTCAGGTAGAAGAGACCCAGTACTTC
CDR3aa: CASSSQVEETQYF

d_gene: NA
j_gene: TRBJ2-7
abundance: many
len: 19
v_gene: TRBV6-6
CDR3nt: TGTGCCAGCAGCCCTCGGAAACCCTTAACAGCCCCAGATCACTACGAGCAGTACTTC
CDR3aa: CASSPRKPLTAPDHYEQYF

d_gene: NA
j_gene: TRBJ1-2
abundance: once
len: 15
v_gene: TRBV28
CDR3nt: TGTGCCAGCAGCCCATACCTCCAAGCTAACTATGGCTACACCTTC
CDR3aa: CASSPYLQANYGYTF

d_gene: NA
j_gene: TRBJ1-1
abundance: many
len: 19
v_gene: TRBV15
CDR3nt: TGTGCCACCAGCAGAGATGTAAGAAGGGGCGGCAGCGGAAACACTGAAGCTTTCTTT
CDR3aa: CATSRDVRRGGSGNTEAFF

d_gene: NA
j_gene: TRBJ1-6
abundance: many
len: 15
v_gene: TRBV11-2
CDR3nt: TGTGCCAGCAGCCCCGGGCTCATCGACAATTCACCCCTCCACTTT
CDR3aa: CASSPGLIDNSPLHF

d_gene: TRBD1
j_gene: TRBJ2-7
abundance: many
len: 16
v_gene: TRBV28
CDR3nt: TGTGCCAGCAGTGGGCGACAGGGCCGTAGCTCCTACGAGCAGTACTTC
CDR3aa: CASSGRQGRSSYEQYF

d_gene: TRBD2
j_gene: TRBJ2-7
abundance: many
len: 14
v_gene: TRBV12-3/TRBV12-4
CDR3nt: TGTGCCAGCAGATGGACTAGCGGGGACTACGAGCAGTACTTC
CDR3aa: CASRWTSGDYEQYF

d_gene: NA
j_gene: TRBJ2-7
abundance: many
len: 19
v_gene: TRBV15
CDR3nt: TGTGCCACCAGCAGAGATCCCTCCGGACGTAGGGAGAGGGGCTACGAGCAGTACTTC
CDR3aa: CATSRDPSGRRERGYEQYF

d_gene: NA
j_gene: TRBJ2-5
abundance: many
len: 13
v_gene: TRBV7-2
CDR3nt: TGTGCCAGCAGCTTAGTGACCCAAGAGACCCAGTACTTC
CDR3aa: CASSLVTQETQYF

d_gene: NA
j_gene: TRBJ2-4
abundance: few
len: 16
v_gene: TRBV20-1
CDR3nt: TGCAGTGCTACCATTCGACAGGCGGTAGCCAAAAACATTAAGTACTTC
CDR3aa: CSATIRQAVAKNIKYF

d_gene: NA
j_gene: TRBJ2-7
abundance: many
len: 12
v_gene: TRBV7-3
CDR3nt: TGTGCCAGCAGCTTAAATAGCGGCAAGCAGTACTTC
CDR3aa: CASSLNSGKQYF

d_gene: NA
j_gene: TRBJ1-1
abundance: many
len: 13
v_gene: TRBV5-1
CDR3nt: TGCGCCAGCAGCCCCGGAGGGGAGGGTGAAGCTTTCTTT
CDR3aa: CASSPGGEGEAFF

d_gene: TRBD1
j_gene: TRBJ2-7
abundance: many
len: 13
v_gene: TRBV30
CDR3nt: TGTGCCTGGGGTCAGGGGGCAATCTACGAGCAGTACTTC
CDR3aa: CAWGQGAIYEQYF

d_gene: NA
j_gene: TRBJ1-6
abundance: many
len: 16
v_gene: TRBV11-2
CDR3nt: TGTGCCAGCAGCGGCCCTGGAAGCTCCTATAATTCACCCCTCCACTTT
CDR3aa: CASSGPGSSYNSPLHF

d_gene: TRBD2
j_gene: TRBJ2-5
abundance: many
len: 15
v_gene: TRBV2
CDR3nt: TGTGCCAGCAGACGGCGGGAGGGTCGTCAAGAGACCCAGTACTTC
CDR3aa: CASRRREGRQETQYF

d_gene: TRBD2
j_gene: TRBJ2-4
abundance: many
len: 17
v_gene: TRBV15
CDR3nt: TGTGCCACCAGCAGAGATCGACGGGAGGGCCCCAAAAACATTCAGTACTTC
CDR3aa: CATSRDRREGPKNIQYF

d_gene: NA
j_gene: TRBJ1-1
abundance: many
len: 13
v_gene: TRBV12-3/TRBV12-4
CDR3nt: TGTGCCAGCACCACCCCCCAGGCGGTTGAAGCTTTCTTT
CDR3aa: CASTTPQAVEAFF

d_gene: TRBD1
j_gene: TRBJ1-1
abundance: NA
len: 15
v_gene: TRBV6-1
CDR3nt: TGTGCCAGCATCTCACCCGGGACAGGGGTCACTGAAGCTTTCTTT
CDR3aa: CASISPGTGVTEAFF

d_gene: NA
j_gene: TRBJ2-5
abundance: many
len: 16
v_gene: TRBV12-3/TRBV12-4
CDR3nt: TGTGCCAGCAACCCCGTTAAGCCCGGGGGCGGAGAGACCCAGTACTTC
CDR3aa: CASNPVKPGGGETQYF